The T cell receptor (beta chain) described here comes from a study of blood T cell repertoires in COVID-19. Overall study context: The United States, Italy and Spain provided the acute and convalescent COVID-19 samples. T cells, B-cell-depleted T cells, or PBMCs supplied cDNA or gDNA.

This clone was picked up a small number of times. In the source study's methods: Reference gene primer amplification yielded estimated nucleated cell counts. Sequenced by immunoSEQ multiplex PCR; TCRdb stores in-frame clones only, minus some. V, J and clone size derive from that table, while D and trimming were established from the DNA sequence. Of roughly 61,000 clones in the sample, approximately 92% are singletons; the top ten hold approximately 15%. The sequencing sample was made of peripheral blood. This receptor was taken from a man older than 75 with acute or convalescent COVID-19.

This CDR3 reads CASSDRDYEQFF. The CDR3 nucleotides read TGTGCCAGTTCCGACAGGGACTATGAGCAGTTCTTC. The J gene is TRBJ2-1, the V gene TRBV2, with D maybe TRBD1 (7 bases). The V and J ends lost 9 bases and 8 bases respectively, with 14 bases between them. CDR1 is SNHLY, CDR2 FYNNEI, per germline. This CDR3 spans 12 amino acids. The entire variable domain, with the rest obtained from reference TRBV2 and TRBJ2-1, is as follows: EPEVTQTPSHQVTQMGQEVILRCVPISNHLYFYWYRQILGQKVEFLVSFYNNEISEKSEIFDDQFSVERPDGSNFTLKIRSTKLEDSAMYFCASSDRDYEQFFGPGTRLTVL.